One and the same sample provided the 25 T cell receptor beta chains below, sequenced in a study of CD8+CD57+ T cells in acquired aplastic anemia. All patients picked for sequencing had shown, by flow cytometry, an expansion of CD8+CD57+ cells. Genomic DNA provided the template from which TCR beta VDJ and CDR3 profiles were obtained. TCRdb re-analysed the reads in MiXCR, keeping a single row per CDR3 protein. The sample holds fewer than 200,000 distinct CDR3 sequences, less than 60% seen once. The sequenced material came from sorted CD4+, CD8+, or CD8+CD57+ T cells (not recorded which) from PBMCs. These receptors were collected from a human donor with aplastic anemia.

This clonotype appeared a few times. The DNA of the CDR3 is TGTGCCACCGCAGGGGGCTCCCAGCAGCAGTACTTC. It is translated as CATAGGSQQQYF. J is TRBJ2-7 and V is TRBV12-3 or TRBV12-4; 8 nucleotides match TRBD1. CDR3 length equals 12 residues. Germline trimming cut 10 bases from V and 8 bases from J; bases unmatched to any gene: 10.

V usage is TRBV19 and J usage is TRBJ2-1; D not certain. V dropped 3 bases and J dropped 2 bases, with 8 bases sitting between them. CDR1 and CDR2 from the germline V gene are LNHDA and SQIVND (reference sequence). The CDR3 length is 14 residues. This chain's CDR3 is CASSMGWPYNEQFF. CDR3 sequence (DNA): TGTGCCAGTAGTATGGGATGGCCCTACAATGAGCAGTTCTTC.

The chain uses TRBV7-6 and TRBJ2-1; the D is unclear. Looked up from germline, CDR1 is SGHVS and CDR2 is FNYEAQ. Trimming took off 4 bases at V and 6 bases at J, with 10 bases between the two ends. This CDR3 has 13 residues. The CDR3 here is CASSWDSSNEQFF. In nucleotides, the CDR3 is TGTGCCAGCAGCTGGGATTCTAGCAATGAGCAGTTCTTC. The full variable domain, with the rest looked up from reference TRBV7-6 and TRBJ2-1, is GAGVSQSPRYKVTKRGQDVALRCDPISGHVSLYWYRQALGQGPEFLTYFNYEAQQDKSGLPNDRFSAERPEGSISTLTIQRTEQRDSAMYRCASSWDSSNEQFFGPGTRLTVL.

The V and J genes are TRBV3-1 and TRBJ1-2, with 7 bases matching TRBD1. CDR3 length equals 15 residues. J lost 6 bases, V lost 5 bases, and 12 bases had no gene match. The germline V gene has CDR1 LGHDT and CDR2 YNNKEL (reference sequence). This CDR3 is CASSNALRGQNGYTF. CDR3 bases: TGTGCCAGCAGCAATGCATTGAGGGGACAGAATGGCTACACCTTC. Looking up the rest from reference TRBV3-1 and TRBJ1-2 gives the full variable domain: DTAVSQTPKYLVTQMGNDKSIKCEQNLGHDTMYWYKQDSKKFLKIMFSYNNKELIINETVPNRFSPKSPDKAHLNLHINSLELGDSAVYFCASSNALRGQNGYTFGSGTRLTVV.

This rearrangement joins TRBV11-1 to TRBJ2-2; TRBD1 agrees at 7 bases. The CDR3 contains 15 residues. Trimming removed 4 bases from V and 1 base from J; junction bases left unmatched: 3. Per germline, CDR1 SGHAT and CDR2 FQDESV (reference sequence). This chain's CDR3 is CASSSRTGNTGELFF. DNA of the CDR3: TGTGCCAGCAGCTCCAGGACAGGGAACACCGGGGAGCTGTTTTTT.

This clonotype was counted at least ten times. The CDR3 DNA is TGTGCCAGCAGTTACTCGACACGATCTAGTGGCTACACCTTC. Its translation: CASSYSTRSSGYTF. The chain joins TRBV6-5 to TRBJ1-2, with unresolved D. The ends were cut back, 0 bases at V and 7 bases at J, with 12 bases in the middle. There are 14 residues in the CDR3. Per germline, CDR1 MNHEY and CDR2 SVGAGI.

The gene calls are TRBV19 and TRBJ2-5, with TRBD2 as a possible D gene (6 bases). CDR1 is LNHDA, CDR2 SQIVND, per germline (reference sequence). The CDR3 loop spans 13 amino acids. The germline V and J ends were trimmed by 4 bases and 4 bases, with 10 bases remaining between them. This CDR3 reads CASSNRETETQYF. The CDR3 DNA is TGTGCCAGTAGTAATCGGGAGACAGAGACCCAGTACTTC.

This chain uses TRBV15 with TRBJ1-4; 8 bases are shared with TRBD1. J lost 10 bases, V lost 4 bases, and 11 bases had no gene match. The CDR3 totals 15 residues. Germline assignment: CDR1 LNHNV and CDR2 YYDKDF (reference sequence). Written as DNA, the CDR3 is TGTGCCACCAGCAAAGAGACAGGGGCAGGGGTAAAACTGTTTTTT. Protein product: CATSKETGAGVKLFF. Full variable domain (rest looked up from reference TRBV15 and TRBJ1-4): DAMVIQNPRYQVTQFGKPVTLSCSQTLNHNVMYWYQQKSSQAPKLLFHYYDKDFNNEADTPDNFQSRRPNTSFCFLDIRSPGLGDTAMYLCATSKETGAGVKLFFGSGTQLSVL.

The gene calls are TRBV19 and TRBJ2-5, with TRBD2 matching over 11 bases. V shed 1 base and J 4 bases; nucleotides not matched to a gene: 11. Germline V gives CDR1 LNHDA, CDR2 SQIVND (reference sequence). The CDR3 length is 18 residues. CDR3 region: CASSIALAGGPEGETQYF. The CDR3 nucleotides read TGTGCCAGTAGTATAGCCCTAGCGGGGGGCCCAGAAGGAGAGACCCAGTACTTC.

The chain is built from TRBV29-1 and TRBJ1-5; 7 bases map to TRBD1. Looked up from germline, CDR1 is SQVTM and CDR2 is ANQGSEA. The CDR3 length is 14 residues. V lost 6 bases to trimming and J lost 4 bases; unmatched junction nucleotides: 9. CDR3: CSVMTGTANQPQHF. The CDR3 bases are TGCAGCGTAATGACCGGGACAGCGAATCAGCCCCAGCATTTT.

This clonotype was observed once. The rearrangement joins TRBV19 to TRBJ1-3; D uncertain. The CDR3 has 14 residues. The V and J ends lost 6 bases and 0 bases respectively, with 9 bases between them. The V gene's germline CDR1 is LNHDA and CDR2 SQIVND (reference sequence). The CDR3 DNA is TGTGCCAGTAGGGGTTCACTCTCTGGAAACACCATATATTTT. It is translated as CASRGSLSGNTIYF.

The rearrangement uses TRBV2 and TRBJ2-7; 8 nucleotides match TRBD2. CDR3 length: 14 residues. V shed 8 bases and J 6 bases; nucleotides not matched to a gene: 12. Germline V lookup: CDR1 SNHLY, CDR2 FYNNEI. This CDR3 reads CASVIGLASGEQYF. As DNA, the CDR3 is TGTGCCAGCGTGATAGGACTAGCTTCGGGCGAGCAGTACTTC. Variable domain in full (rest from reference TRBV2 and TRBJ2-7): EPEVTQTPSHQVTQMGQEVILRCVPISNHLYFYWYRQILGQKVEFLVSFYNNEISEKSEIFDDQFSVERPDGSNFTLKIRSTKLEDSAMYFCASVIGLASGEQYFGPGTRLTVT.

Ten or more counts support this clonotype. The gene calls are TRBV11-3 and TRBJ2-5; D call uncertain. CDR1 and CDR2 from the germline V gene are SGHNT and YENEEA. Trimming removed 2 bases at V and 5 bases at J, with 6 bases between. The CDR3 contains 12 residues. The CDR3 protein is CASSLRSETQYF. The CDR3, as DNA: TGTGCCAGCAGCTTAAGGTCGGAGACCCAGTACTTC.

The CDR3 DNA is TGTGCCAGCAGCTTAAGGGACATGCCATACGAGCAGTACTTC. Amino acid sequence: CASSLRDMPYEQYF. The V gene is TRBV7-9, the J gene TRBJ2-7; possible D gene TRBD1, 6 bases. Germline CDR1 is SEHNR and CDR2 is FQNEAQ (reference sequence). CDR3 length: 14 residues. V was trimmed by 2 bases and J by 4 bases, leaving 12 bases between them. Supplemented by reference TRBV7-9 and TRBJ2-7, the full variable domain reads DTGVSQNPRHKITKRGQNVTFRCDPISEHNRLYWYRQTLGQGPEFLTYFQNEAQLEKSRLLSDRFSAERPKGSFSTLEIQRTEQGDSAMYLCASSLRDMPYEQYFGPGTRLTVT.

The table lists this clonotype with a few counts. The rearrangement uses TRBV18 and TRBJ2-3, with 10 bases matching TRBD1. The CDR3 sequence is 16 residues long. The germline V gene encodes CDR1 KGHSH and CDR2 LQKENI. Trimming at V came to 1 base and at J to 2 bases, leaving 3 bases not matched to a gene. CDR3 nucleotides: TGTGCCAGCTCACCACTGGGGACAGGGGACACAGATACGCAGTATTTT. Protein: CASSPLGTGDTDTQYF.

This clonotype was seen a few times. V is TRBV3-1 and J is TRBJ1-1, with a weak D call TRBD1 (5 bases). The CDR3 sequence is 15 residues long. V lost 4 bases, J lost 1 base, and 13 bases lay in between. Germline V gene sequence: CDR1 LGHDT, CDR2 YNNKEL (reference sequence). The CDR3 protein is CASSPRGTANTEAFF. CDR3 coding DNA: TGTGCCAGCAGCCCGAGGGGCACCGCGAACACTGAAGCTTTCTTT. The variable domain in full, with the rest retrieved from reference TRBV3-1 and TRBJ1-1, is DTAVSQTPKYLVTQMGNDKSIKCEQNLGHDTMYWYKQDSKKFLKIMFSYNNKELIINETVPNRFSPKSPDKAHLNLHINSLELGDSAVYFCASSPRGTANTEAFFGQGTRLTVV.

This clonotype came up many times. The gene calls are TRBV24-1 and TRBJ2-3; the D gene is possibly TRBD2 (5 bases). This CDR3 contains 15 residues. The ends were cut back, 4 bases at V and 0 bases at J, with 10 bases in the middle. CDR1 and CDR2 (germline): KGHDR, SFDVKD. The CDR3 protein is CATSDRRESTDTQYF. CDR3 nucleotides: TGTGCCACCAGTGACCGACGGGAAAGCACAGATACGCAGTATTTT.

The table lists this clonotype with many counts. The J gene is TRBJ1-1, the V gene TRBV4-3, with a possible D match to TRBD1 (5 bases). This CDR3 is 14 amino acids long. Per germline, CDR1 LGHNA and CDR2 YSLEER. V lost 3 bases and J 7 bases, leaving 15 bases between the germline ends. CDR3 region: CASSQREQGHEAFF. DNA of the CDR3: TGCGCCAGCAGCCAGAGAGAGCAGGGCCATGAAGCTTTCTTT.

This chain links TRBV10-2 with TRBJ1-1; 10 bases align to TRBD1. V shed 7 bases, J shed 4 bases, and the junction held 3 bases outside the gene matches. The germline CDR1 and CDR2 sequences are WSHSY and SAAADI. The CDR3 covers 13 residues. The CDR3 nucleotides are TGCGCCAGCAAAGGGACAGGGGCCACTGAAGCTTTCTTT. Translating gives CASKGTGATEAFF.

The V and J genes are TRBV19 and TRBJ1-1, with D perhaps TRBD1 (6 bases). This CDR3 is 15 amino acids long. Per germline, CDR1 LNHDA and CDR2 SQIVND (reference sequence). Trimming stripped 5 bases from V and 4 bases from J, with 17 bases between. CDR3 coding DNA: TGTGCCAGTAGTGTCCAACAGGGAGGCGGCACTGAAGCTTTCTTT. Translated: CASSVQQGGGTEAFF.

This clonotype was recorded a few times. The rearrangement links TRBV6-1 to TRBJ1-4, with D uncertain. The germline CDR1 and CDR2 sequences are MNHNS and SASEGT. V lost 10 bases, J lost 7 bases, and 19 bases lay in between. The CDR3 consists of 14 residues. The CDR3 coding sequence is TGTGCCACGCGATTTCCCTCTTATGGTGAAAAACTGTTTTTT. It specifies CATRFPSYGEKLFF.

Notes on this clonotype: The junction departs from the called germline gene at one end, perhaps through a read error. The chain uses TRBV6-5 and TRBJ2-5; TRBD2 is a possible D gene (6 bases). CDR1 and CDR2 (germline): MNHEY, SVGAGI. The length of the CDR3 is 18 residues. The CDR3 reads CANSYSAPSRGIQETQYF. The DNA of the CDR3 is TGTGCCAACAGTTACTCGGCCCCAAGCCGGGGGATCCAAGAGACCCAGTACTTC.

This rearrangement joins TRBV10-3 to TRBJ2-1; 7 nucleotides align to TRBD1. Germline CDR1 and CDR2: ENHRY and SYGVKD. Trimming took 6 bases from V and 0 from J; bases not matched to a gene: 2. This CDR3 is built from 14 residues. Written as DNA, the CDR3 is TGTGCCATCAGAGGGACAGACTCCTACAATGAGCAGTTCTTC. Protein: CAIRGTDSYNEQFF.

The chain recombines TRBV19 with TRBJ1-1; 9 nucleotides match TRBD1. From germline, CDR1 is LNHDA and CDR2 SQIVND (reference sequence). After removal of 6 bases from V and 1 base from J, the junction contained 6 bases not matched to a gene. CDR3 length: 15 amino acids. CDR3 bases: TGTGCCAGTAGACAGGGGGCGGTATGGAACACTGAAGCTTTCTTT. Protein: CASRQGAVWNTEAFF.

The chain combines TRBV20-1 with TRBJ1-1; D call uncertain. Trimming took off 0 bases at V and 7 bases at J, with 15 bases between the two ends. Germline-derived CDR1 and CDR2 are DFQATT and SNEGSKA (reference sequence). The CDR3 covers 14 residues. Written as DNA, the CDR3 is TGCAGTGCTAGAGATGGTAGGGTGGCAAGTGAAGCTTTCTTT. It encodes CSARDGRVASEAFF.